This TCR beta chain comes out of a study of prognosis after radiotherapy for stage I lung cancer. About the research overall: Non-small cell lung cancer patients at stage I were enrolled between April 2018 and 2019.

By two-round multiplex PCR, the TCR beta CDR3 was amplified from genomic DNA. Individual primers that were specific to each TRBV and TRBJ gene served in first-round PCR. TCRdb re-analysed the multiplex PCR reads in MiXCR, keeping a single row per CDR3 protein. The table has 20,000 to 30,000 distinct CDR3 sequences, roughly two fifths seen once. Germline V CDR1 and CDR2: SNHLY, FYNNEI. The CDR3 loop spans 13 amino acids. Trimming stripped 7 bases from V and 2 bases from J, with 12 bases between. Blood was drawn (around 5.8 milliliters of peripheral blood) at each of two time points. The table lists this clonotype with many counts.

The sequence derives from a donor aged 50 or older with non-small cell lung cancer. The source was PBMCs, collected before or after stereotactic body radiation therapy (not recorded which). The chain has TRBV2 and TRBJ2-7; D ambiguous. The CDR3 protein is CASTPSLPYEQYF. CDR3 DNA sequence: TGTGCCAGCACACCCTCTCTCCCCTACGAGCAGTACTTC.